This T cell receptor beta chain was captured by sequencing in a study of tumor and adjacent non-tumor tissue in lung cancer (dated by TCRdb to the late 2010s). Looking at the study overall: By cancer type, the cohort comprised 11 to 12 adenocarcinoma patients, a couple of squamous cell carcinoma patients and 1 small cell lung cancer patient. Ages among the approximately 15 patients ranged from about 31 to 80 years, there were 10 men and 5 women, and disease was at TNM stage I to III. Sequencing produced more than 100,000,000 productive TCRbeta reads in total, an average of about 4 million reads per sample. Using bulk TCRbeta repertoires from over 14 lung cancer patients, the study set lung tumor tissue side by side with matched distant non-tumor lung tissue. TCRbeta CDR3 sequencing was performed on about 30 paired specimens, with one tumor sample and one normal lung sample collected per patient. The study at large found these results: Only approximately 14 patients were in the cohort, and the authors stated that larger samples and more detailed clinical data are needed. The sequencing platform is not named in the methods, and unique molecular identifiers are not mentioned. Peripheral blood was not sequenced, so blood TCRbeta repertoires were not examined in the lung cancer patients of the study. Tumor tissue showed significantly greater TCR diversity (inverse Simpson) than normal lung tissue (about 400 vs 180, P = 0.0075, Mann-Whitney U test). A significantly larger cumulative share of the repertoire was made up by the top 100 clones in normal lung than in tumor tissue. Younger patients had significantly higher TCR diversity, and higher tumor TCR diversity was associated with shorter overall and disease-free survival.

From the germline V gene, CDR1 is MDHEN and CDR2 is SYDVKM. V lost 2 bases and J lost 5 bases; the stretch between them is 13 bases long. Including the terminal cysteine and phenylalanine, the CDR3 comprises 15 residues. CDR3 DNA only is kept here, 45 bases in frame from base 1. In this sample, this clonotype turned up many times. It has no known antigen specificity. No base quality information exists; no much larger clone differs at one position. RNA was extracted from bulk unsorted tissue and checked for quality with a NanoDrop ND-1000 and an Agilent 2100. The donors were newly diagnosed lung cancer patients admitted for thoracic surgery in China from August to November 2014 who had not received prior chemotherapy. The study excluded patients who had received radiotherapy or chemotherapy before or who had another cancer at the same time. Surgical tissue pieces of roughly 1-2.2 cm3 were preserved in RNAlater solution and were kept at -80 degrees C until use.

Library preparation was by multiplex PCR. Sequencing took place on an Illumina HiSeq 2500. TCRbeta libraries were constructed through three rounds of nested PCR with primers (Table S4) according to protocols modified from ARM-PCR. PCR products of 200-500 bp were gel-excised and purified with the QIAquick gel extraction kit before sequencing. Turning to the authors' computational methods: Reads were cleaned with Trimmomatic, merged with FLASH into complete CDR3 sequences, and assigned to V(D)J germline segments with MiTCR. Clonal diversity was computed as the inverse Simpson's index with VDJtools. A read counted as productive if the sequence was in-frame and lacked a premature stop codon. TCRdb passed the public sequencing reads through fastp at Q25 and MiXCR, retaining productive beta sequences. CDR3 protein duplicates are merged, each entry listing the most common genes and DNA. None of the V and J calls come from the authors' own analysis; TCRdb made them. Within this sample are tens of thousands of distinct CDR3 sequences, with roughly 73% of them counted one time only. The ten largest make up about an eighth of the sample.

The sequencing sample was made of lung tumor tissue. The sequence is built from TRBV28 and TRBJ1-5; 5 matching bases give a weak D call of TRBD1. This sequence was found in a woman in her forties or fifties with non-small cell lung cancer. The nucleotide sequence reads as follows: TGTGCCAGCAGTTTAGTGTTAGGGACGTATCAGCCCCAGCATTTT. Protein translation: CASSLVLGTYQPQHF.